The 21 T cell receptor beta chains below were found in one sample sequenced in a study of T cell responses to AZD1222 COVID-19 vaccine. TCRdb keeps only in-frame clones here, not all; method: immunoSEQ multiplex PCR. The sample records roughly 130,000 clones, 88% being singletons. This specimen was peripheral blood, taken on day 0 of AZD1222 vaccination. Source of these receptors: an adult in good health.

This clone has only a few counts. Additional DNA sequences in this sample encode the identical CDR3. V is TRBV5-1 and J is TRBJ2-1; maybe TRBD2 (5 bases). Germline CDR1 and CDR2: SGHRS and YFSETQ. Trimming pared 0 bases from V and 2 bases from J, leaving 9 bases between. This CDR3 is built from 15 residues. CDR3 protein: CASSLALATYNEQFF. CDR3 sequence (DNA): TGCGCCAGCAGCTTGGCTCTAGCAACCTACAATGAGCAGTTCTTC. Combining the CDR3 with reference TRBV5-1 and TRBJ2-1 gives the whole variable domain KAGVTQTPRYLIKTRGQQVTLSCSPISGHRSVSWYQQTPGQGLQFLFEYFSETQRNKGNFPGRFSGRQFSNSRSEMNVSTLELGDSALYLCASSLALATYNEQFFGPGTRLTVL.

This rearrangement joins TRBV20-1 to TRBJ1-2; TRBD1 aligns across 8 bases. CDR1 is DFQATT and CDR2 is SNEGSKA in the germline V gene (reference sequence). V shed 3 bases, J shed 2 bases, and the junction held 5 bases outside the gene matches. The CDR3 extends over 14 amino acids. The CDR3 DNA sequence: TGCAGTGCTAGTACAGGACAGGGAAACTATGGCTACACCTTC. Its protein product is CSASTGQGNYGYTF.

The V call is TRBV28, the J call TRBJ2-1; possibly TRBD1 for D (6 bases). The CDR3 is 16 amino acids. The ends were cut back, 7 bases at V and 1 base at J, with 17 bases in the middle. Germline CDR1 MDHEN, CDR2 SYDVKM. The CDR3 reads CASTEDSPLSYNEQFF. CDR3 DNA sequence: TGTGCCAGCACAGAGGACAGCCCCTTGTCCTACAATGAGCAGTTCTTC. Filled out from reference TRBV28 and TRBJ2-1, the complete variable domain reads DVKVTQSSRYLVKRTGEKVFLECVQDMDHENMFWYRQDPGLGLRLIYFSYDVKMKEKGDIPEGYSVSREKKERFSLILESASTNQTSMYLCASTEDSPLSYNEQFFGPGTRLTVL.

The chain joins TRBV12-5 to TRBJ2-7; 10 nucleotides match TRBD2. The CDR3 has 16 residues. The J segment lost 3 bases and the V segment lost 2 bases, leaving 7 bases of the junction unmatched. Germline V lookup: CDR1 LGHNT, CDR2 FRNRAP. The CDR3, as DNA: TGTGCTAGTGGTTTGTCTCTGAGCGGGAGGGTCTACGAGCAGTACTTC. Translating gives CASGLSLSGRVYEQYF.

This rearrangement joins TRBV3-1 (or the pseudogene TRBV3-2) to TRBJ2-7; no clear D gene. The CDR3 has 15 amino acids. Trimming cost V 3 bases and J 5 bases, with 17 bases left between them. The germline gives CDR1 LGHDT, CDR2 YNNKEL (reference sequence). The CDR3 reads CASSHVTLNNHEQYF. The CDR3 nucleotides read TGTGCCAGCAGCCACGTCACCCTAAATAACCACGAGCAGTACTTC.

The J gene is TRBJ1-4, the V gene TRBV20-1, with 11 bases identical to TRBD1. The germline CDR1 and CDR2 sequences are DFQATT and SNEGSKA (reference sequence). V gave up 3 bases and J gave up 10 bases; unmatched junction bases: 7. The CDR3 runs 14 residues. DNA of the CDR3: TGCAGTGCTAGTCGGACAGGGGGCACGGGAAAACTGTTTTTT. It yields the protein CSASRTGGTGKLFF.

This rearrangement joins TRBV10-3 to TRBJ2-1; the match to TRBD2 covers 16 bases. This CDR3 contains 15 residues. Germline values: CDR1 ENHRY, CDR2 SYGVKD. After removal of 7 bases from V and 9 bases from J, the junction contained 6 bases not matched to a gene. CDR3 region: CAIKGTSGREGEQFF. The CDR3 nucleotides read TGTGCCATCAAGGGGACTAGCGGGAGGGAGGGTGAGCAGTTCTTC.

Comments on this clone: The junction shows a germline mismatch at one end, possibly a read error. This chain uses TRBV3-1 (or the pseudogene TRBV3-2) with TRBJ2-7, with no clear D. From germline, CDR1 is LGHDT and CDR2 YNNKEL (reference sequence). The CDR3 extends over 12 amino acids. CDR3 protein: CASSKDLYEQYF. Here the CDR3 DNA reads TGTGCCAGCAGCAAAGACCTCTACGAGCAGTACTTC.

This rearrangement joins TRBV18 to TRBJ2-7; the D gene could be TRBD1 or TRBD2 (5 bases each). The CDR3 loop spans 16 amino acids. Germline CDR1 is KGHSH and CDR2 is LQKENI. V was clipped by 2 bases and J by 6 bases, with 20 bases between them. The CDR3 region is CASSPRVGEASSEQYF. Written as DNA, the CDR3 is TGTGCCAGCTCACCAAGGGTGGGGGAAGCGTCTTCCGAGCAGTACTTC.

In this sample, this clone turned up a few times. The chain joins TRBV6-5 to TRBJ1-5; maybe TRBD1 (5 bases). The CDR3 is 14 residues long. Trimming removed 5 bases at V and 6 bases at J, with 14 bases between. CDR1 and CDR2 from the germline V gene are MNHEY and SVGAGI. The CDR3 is CASSPSGVRQPQHF. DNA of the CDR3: TGTGCCAGCAGTCCATCGGGGGTTCGTCAGCCCCAGCATTTT.

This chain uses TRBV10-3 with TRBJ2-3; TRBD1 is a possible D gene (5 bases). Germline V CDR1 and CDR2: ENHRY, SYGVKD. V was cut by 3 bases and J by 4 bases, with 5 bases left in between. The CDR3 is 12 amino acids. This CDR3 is CAISDRADTQYF. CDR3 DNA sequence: TGTGCCATCAGTGACAGGGCAGATACGCAGTATTTT.

CDR3 loop: CATTDDKNTGELFF. In nucleotides, the CDR3 is TGTGCCACCACCGACGACAAGAACACCGGGGAGCTGTTTTTT. The V call is TRBV24-1, the J call TRBJ2-2; no reliable D call. The V end was cut by 8 bases, the J end by 1 base, with 10 bases between. This CDR3 comprises 14 residues. Germline V gives CDR1 KGHDR, CDR2 SFDVKD.

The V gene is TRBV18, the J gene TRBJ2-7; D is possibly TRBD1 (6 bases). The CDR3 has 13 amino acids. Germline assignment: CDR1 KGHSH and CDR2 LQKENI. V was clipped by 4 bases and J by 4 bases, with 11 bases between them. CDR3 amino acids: CASSLLQGYEQYF. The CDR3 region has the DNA TGTGCCAGCTCACTCTTACAGGGTTACGAGCAGTACTTC.

CDR3 loop: CASSPALGVGDGYTF. The DNA of the CDR3 is TGTGCCAGCAGCCCAGCCCTGGGGGTAGGGGATGGCTACACCTTC. The genes are TRBV2 and TRBJ1-2, with TRBD1 as a possible D gene (5 bases). The CDR3 loop spans 15 amino acids. Trimming cost V 6 bases and J 6 bases, with 20 bases left between them. In germline, CDR1 is SNHLY, CDR2 FYNNEI.

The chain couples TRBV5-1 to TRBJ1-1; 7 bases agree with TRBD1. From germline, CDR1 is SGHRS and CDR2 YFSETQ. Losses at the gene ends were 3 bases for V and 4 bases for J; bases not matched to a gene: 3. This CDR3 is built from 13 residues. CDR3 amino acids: CASSWAGGTEAFF. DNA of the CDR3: TGCGCCAGCAGCTGGGCAGGGGGCACTGAAGCTTTCTTT.

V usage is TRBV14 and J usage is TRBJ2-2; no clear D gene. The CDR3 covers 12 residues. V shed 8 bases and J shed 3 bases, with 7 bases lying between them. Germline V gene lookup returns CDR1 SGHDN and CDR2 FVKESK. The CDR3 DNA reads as TGTGCCAGCGCGCGTTACACCGGGGAGCTGTTTTTT. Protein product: CASARYTGELFF.

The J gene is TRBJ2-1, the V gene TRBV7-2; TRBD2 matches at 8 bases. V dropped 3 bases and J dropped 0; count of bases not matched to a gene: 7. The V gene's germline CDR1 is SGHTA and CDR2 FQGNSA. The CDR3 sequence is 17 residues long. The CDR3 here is CASSFEVAGHSYNEQFF. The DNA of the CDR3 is TGTGCCAGCAGCTTCGAGGTAGCGGGACACTCCTACAATGAGCAGTTCTTC.

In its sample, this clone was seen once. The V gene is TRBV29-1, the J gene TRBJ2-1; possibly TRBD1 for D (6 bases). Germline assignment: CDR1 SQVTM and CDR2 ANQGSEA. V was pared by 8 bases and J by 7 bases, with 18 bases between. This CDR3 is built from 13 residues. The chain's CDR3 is CSLRGQGRNEQFF. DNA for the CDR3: TGCAGCCTCCGTGGTCAGGGGCGAAATGAGCAGTTCTTC.

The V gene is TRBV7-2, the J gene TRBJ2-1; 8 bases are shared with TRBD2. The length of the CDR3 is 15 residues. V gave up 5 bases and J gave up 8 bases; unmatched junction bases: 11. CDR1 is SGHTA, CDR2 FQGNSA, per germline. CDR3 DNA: TGTGCCAGCAGCCAAAGGGGGAGCGGGAGCGATGAGCAGTTCTTC. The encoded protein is CASSQRGSGSDEQFF.

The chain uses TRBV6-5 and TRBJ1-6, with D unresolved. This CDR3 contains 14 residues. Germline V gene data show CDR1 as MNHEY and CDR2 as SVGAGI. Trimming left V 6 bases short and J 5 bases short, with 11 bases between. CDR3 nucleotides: TGTGCCAGCAGCGGCAGCCAAAATAATTCACCCCTCCACTTT. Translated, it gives CASSGSQNNSPLHF.

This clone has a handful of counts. This CDR3 reads CASSEMWTGGGELFF. The DNA for the CDR3 is TGTGCCAGCAGTGAAATGTGGACCGGAGGCGGGGAGCTGTTTTTT. The chain employs TRBV6-1 and TRBJ2-2, with a weak D call TRBD2 (5 bases). The germline CDR1 and CDR2 sequences are MNHNS and SASEGT. The V gene lost 2 bases and the J gene lost 7 bases, with 14 bases spanning the gap. This CDR3 contains 15 residues.